The 28 T cell receptor beta chains listed next were all sequenced from one sample in a study of T cell responses to AZD1222 COVID-19 vaccine. The assay was immunoSEQ multiplex PCR, and TCRdb's table has in-frame clones only and misses some. The sample lists some 140,000 clones, over 85% occurring once. The material was peripheral blood, obtained 28 days after the second AZD1222 dose. These receptors were taken from an adult who received the AZD1222 COVID-19 vaccine.

J is TRBJ2-7 and V is TRBV13; 11 bases agree with TRBD1. From germline, CDR1 is PRHDT and CDR2 FYEKMQ (reference sequence). V trimming: 5 bases; J trimming: 4 bases; junction bases outside the gene matches: 7. This CDR3 is 15 amino acids long. DNA for the CDR3: TGTGCCAGCAGCCGCGTGGACAGGGGGCTATACGAGCAGTACTTC. It specifies CASSRVDRGLYEQYF. Full variable domain (rest looked up from reference TRBV13 and TRBJ2-7): AAGVIQSPRHLIKEKRETATLKCYPIPRHDTVYWYQQGPGQDPQFLISFYEKMQSDKGSIPDRFSAQQFSDYHSELNMSSLELGDSALYFCASSRVDRGLYEQYFGPGTRLTVT.

This chain connects TRBV24-1 to TRBJ2-7; D possibly uses TRBD1 or TRBD2 (6 bases each). Germline V gene lookup returns CDR1 KGHDR and CDR2 SFDVKD. The CDR3 sequence is 13 residues long. Trimming left V 4 bases short and J 5 bases short, with 11 bases between. The CDR3 loop reads CATSEGGTHEQYF. CDR3 in DNA: TGTGCCACCAGTGAGGGCGGGACACACGAGCAGTACTTC.

V gene TRBV24-1 combines with J gene TRBJ2-5, with TRBD2 matching 9 bases. Trimming took 5 bases from V and 4 from J; bases not matched to a gene: 1. Per germline, CDR1 KGHDR and CDR2 SFDVKD. CDR3 length equals 13 residues. For the CDR3, the DNA is TGTGCCACCAGTGGACTAGCGGCAGAGACCCAGTACTTC. This translates into CATSGLAAETQYF.

The chain combines TRBV28 with TRBJ1-6; 8 nucleotides agree with TRBD1. The CDR3 spans 14 residues. The germline CDR1 and CDR2 sequences are MDHEN and SYDVKM. J gave up 8 bases and V 7 bases, and 7 bases lay outside the gene matches. CDR3 nucleotide sequence: TGTGCCAGCACCCGGACAGGGACATATTCACCCCTCCACTTT. Its translation is CASTRTGTYSPLHF.

V usage is TRBV2 and J usage is TRBJ1-6; D is ambiguous. V was trimmed by 8 bases and J by 7 bases, leaving 15 bases between them. The CDR3 length is 14 residues. The germline V gene encodes CDR1 SNHLY and CDR2 FYNNEI. The CDR3 nucleotides are TGTGCCAGCCACCGAGCTTTGCCGAATTCACCCCTCCACTTT. Amino acid sequence: CASHRALPNSPLHF. Based on the CDR3 plus reference TRBV2 and TRBJ1-6, the full variable domain is EPEVTQTPSHQVTQMGQEVILRCVPISNHLYFYWYRQILGQKVEFLVSFYNNEISEKSEIFDDQFSVERPDGSNFTLKIRSTKLEDSAMYFCASHRALPNSPLHFGNGTRLTVT.

The rearrangement uses TRBV11-2 and TRBJ2-6, with TRBD2 as a possible D gene (6 bases). In germline, CDR1 is SGHAT, CDR2 FQNNGV. V shed 6 bases and J shed 0 bases, with 15 bases lying between them. CDR3 length equals 17 residues. The CDR3 DNA reads as TGTGCCAGCAGTCCAAGGGACGGGAGCTCTGGGGCCAACGTCCTGACTTTC. It specifies CASSPRDGSSGANVLTF.

The V gene is TRBV5-4, the J gene TRBJ2-5; a possible D gene is TRBD1 (5 bases). CDR1 is SGHNT and CDR2 is YYREEE in the germline V gene (reference sequence). This CDR3 comprises 16 residues. V lost 4 bases, J lost 2 bases, and 18 bases lay in between. This chain's CDR3 is CASSPRPQAIQETQYF. The CDR3 nucleotides read TGTGCCAGCAGCCCCAGGCCACAGGCGATACAAGAGACCCAGTACTTC. Based on the CDR3 plus reference TRBV5-4 and TRBJ2-5, the full variable domain is ETGVTQSPTHLIKTRGQQVTLRCSSQSGHNTVSWYQQALGQGPQFIFQYYREEENGRGNFPPRFSGLQFPNYSSELNVNALELDDSALYLCASSPRPQAIQETQYFGPGTRLLVL.

The chain has TRBV7-2 and TRBJ2-1, with D perhaps given as TRBD1 or TRBD2 (5 bases each). The CDR3 has 14 residues. Trimming pared 3 bases from V and 6 bases from J, leaving 12 bases between. The germline CDR1 and CDR2 sequences are SGHTA and FQGNSA. Written as DNA, the CDR3 is TGTGCCAGCAGCTTCGACAGCCGGGGCAATGAGCAGTTCTTC. Translation: CASSFDSRGNEQFF. The whole variable domain, filled in from reference TRBV7-2 and TRBJ2-1, reads GAGVSQSPSNKVTEKGKDVELRCDPISGHTALYWYRQSLGQGLEFLIYFQGNSAPDKSGLPSDRFSAERTGGSVSTLTIQRTQQEDSAVYLCASSFDSRGNEQFFGPGTRLTVL.

The V gene is TRBV10-3, the J gene TRBJ1-5, with D maybe TRBD1 (5 bases). The CDR3 covers 14 residues. Germline CDR1 ENHRY, CDR2 SYGVKD. Trimming shortened V by 10 bases and J by 7 bases, and 20 bases separated the two germline ends. In DNA form, the CDR3 reads TGTGCCACCGAACCACAGGAGGGGTACCAGCCCCAGCATTTT. It encodes CATEPQEGYQPQHF.

This chain links TRBV7-9 with TRBJ1-1, with a possible D match to TRBD1 (5 bases). The V gene's germline CDR1 is SEHNR and CDR2 FQNEAQ (reference sequence). This CDR3 has 12 residues. V was clipped by 5 bases and J by 3 bases, with 7 bases between them. The CDR3 DNA sequence: TGTGCCAGCAGCCGGGACGACACTGAAGCTTTCTTT. Its protein is CASSRDDTEAFF.

This chain joins TRBV5-4 and TRBJ2-7, with D possibly TRBD1 on 5 matching bases. Trimming took off 0 bases at V and 4 bases at J, with 8 bases between the two ends. The length of the CDR3 is 13 residues. Germline-derived CDR1 and CDR2 are SGHNT and YYREEE (reference sequence). This CDR3 is CASSLGQQYEQYF. The CDR3, as DNA: TGTGCCAGCAGCTTGGGACAGCAATACGAGCAGTACTTC.

The chain recombines TRBV15 with TRBJ2-3; 8 positions match TRBD1. Unmatched junction bases numbered 3, after V lost 1 base and J lost 9 bases. Germline V lookup: CDR1 LNHNV, CDR2 YYDKDF (reference sequence). The length of the CDR3 is 13 residues. CDR3 DNA sequence: TGTGCCACCAGCAGAGCCGACAGGGGCACGCAGTATTTT. Its protein is CATSRADRGTQYF.

This clone was picked up a small number of times. The gene calls are TRBV19 and TRBJ1-5; no reliable D call. The CDR3 is 12 residues long. The V end was cut by 8 bases, the J end by 3 bases, with 8 bases between. Germline loops: CDR1 LNHDA, CDR2 SQIVND (reference sequence). For the CDR3, the DNA is TGTGCCAGTGGTGGCCTCAATCAGCCCCAGCATTTT. Translated, it gives CASGGLNQPQHF.

The V call is TRBV6-5, the J call TRBJ1-4; no firm D call. CDR1 and CDR2 (germline): MNHEY, SVGAGI. Between the trimmed V and J ends, which lost 7 bases and 8 bases, there was a span of 8 bases. CDR3 size: 11 residues. The CDR3 region is CASMSSEKLFF. DNA of the CDR3: TGTGCCAGCATGAGCTCCGAAAAACTGTTTTTT.

CDR3 protein: CASYRSGKPEAFF. The CDR3 nucleotides read TGTGCCAGCTACAGGTCGGGGAAACCTGAAGCTTTCTTT. The chain recombines TRBV2 with TRBJ1-1; D is possibly TRBD1 (5 bases). The V gene's germline CDR1 is SNHLY and CDR2 FYNNEI. The CDR3 runs 13 residues. Deletions cut 8 bases from V and 6 bases from J, with 16 bases between. Looking up the rest from reference TRBV2 and TRBJ1-1 gives the full variable domain: EPEVTQTPSHQVTQMGQEVILRCVPISNHLYFYWYRQILGQKVEFLVSFYNNEISEKSEIFDDQFSVERPDGSNFTLKIRSTKLEDSAMYFCASYRSGKPEAFFGQGTRLTVV.

This chain connects TRBV2 to TRBJ1-2; 7 nucleotides agree with TRBD1. The J segment lost 6 bases and the V segment lost 8 bases, leaving 15 bases of the junction unmatched. Looked up from germline, CDR1 is SNHLY and CDR2 is FYNNEI. This CDR3 has 15 amino acids. The CDR3 DNA sequence: TGTGCCAGCCCAACAGGGGTGGGCAGGATTAATGGCTACACCTTC. Translating it yields CASPTGVGRINGYTF.

Written as DNA, the CDR3 is TGCAGCGTTGAATGGTCTTTATCGCAACCGAACTTTCAAGAGACCCAGTACTTC. Translating gives CSVEWSLSQPNFQETQYF. The V gene is TRBV29-1, the J gene TRBJ2-5; D not resolved. This CDR3 is 18 amino acids long. The germline gives CDR1 SQVTM, CDR2 ANQGSEA. Trimming left V 2 bases short and J 2 bases short, with 24 bases between.

The chain combines TRBV18 with TRBJ1-4; maybe TRBD1 (5 bases). Germline V gene lookup returns CDR1 KGHSH and CDR2 LQKENI. CDR3 length: 15 residues. V was shortened by 3 bases and J by 7 bases, with 15 bases between the two germline ends. The CDR3 reads CASSPNTGFTEKLFF. CDR3 in DNA: TGTGCCAGCTCACCTAACACAGGATTTACTGAAAAACTGTTTTTT.

J is TRBJ2-7 and V is TRBV6-2 or TRBV6-3, with 10 bases aligning to TRBD2. V trimming: 2 bases; J trimming: 3 bases; junction bases outside the gene matches: 4. Germline CDR1 is MNHEY and CDR2 is SVGEGT. This CDR3 comprises 15 residues. The CDR3 loop reads CASSYLAGAHYEQYF. The CDR3 DNA follows: TGTGCCAGCAGTTACCTAGCGGGGGCCCACTACGAGCAGTACTTC.

V is TRBV2 and J is TRBJ1-6, with D maybe TRBD1 (6 bases). V lost 4 bases and J lost 5, with 12 bases in between. Germline V CDR1 and CDR2: SNHLY, FYNNEI. This CDR3 contains 15 residues. In nucleotides, the CDR3 is TGTGCCAGCAGTGTACGACAGGTGAATAATTCACCCCTCCACTTT. This translates into CASSVRQVNNSPLHF.

The chain combines TRBV7-2 with TRBJ2-7; tentative D call: TRBD2 (6 bases). The CDR3 covers 16 residues. V was pared by 2 bases and J by 0 bases, with 14 bases between. The germline V gene encodes CDR1 SGHTA and CDR2 FQGNSA. The CDR3 region is CASSLNTAGVSYEQYF. The CDR3 DNA follows: TGTGCCAGCAGCTTAAATACAGCGGGCGTCTCCTACGAGCAGTACTTC. Full variable domain (remainder filled in from reference TRBV7-2 and TRBJ2-7): GAGVSQSPSNKVTEKGKDVELRCDPISGHTALYWYRQSLGQGLEFLIYFQGNSAPDKSGLPSDRFSAERTGGSVSTLTIQRTQQEDSAVYLCASSLNTAGVSYEQYFGPGTRLTVT.

V usage is TRBV7-3 and J usage is TRBJ1-3; TRBD1 might be the D (6 bases). Germline lookup yields CDR1 SGHTA and CDR2 FQGTGA. Deletions cut 4 bases from V and 4 bases from J, with 17 bases between. The CDR3 contains 16 residues. CDR3 region: CASSSGGGSSGNTIYF. The CDR3 nucleotides read TGTGCCAGCAGCTCCGGAGGGGGGTCGAGCGGAAACACCATATATTTT.

The V gene is TRBV12-3 or TRBV12-4, the J gene TRBJ1-2; 7 bases align to TRBD1. V lost 5 bases, J lost 9 bases, and 9 bases stayed unmatched. The CDR3 is 13 amino acids. The CDR3 nucleotides read TGTGCCAGCAGTCTACAAACACAGGGGCGCTACACCTTC. This codes for CASSLQTQGRYTF.

The V call is TRBV7-9, the J call TRBJ1-6, with TRBD1 identical over 8 bases. Trimming took 5 bases from V and 8 from J; bases not matched to a gene: 5. Germline CDR1 is SEHNR and CDR2 is FQNEAQ (reference sequence). The CDR3 contains 14 residues. Here the CDR3 DNA reads TGTGCCAGCAGCGACGGACAGGGTTATTCACCCCTCCACTTT. It encodes CASSDGQGYSPLHF.

The chain carries TRBV30 and TRBJ1-6; TRBD1 might be the D (5 bases). Looked up from germline, CDR1 is GTSNPN and CDR2 is SVGIG (reference sequence). V was cut by 3 bases and J by 0 bases, with 9 bases left in between. CDR3 length: 15 residues. In nucleotides, the CDR3 is TGTGCCTGGAGCATGCAGGGCTCCTATAATTCACCCCTCCACTTT. As protein: CAWSMQGSYNSPLHF.

This chain connects TRBV12-3 or TRBV12-4 to TRBJ2-7; D unclear. Trimming left V 2 bases short and J 7 bases short, with 12 bases between. This CDR3 spans 13 amino acids. CDR3 nucleotide sequence: TGTGCCAGCAGTTTACAGAGGTTCCGGGAGCAGTACTTC. It is translated as CASSLQRFREQYF.

This chain connects TRBV27 to TRBJ1-1; TRBD1 might be the D (6 bases). V was clipped by 6 bases and J by 4 bases, with 12 bases between them. The germline CDR1 and CDR2 sequences are MNHEY and SMNVEV (reference sequence). There are 13 residues in the CDR3. This CDR3 is CASSPGVVTEAFF. The CDR3 coding sequence is TGTGCCAGCAGCCCAGGGGTGGTCACTGAAGCTTTCTTT.

The V and J genes are TRBV9 and TRBJ2-5; 12 bases match TRBD2. CDR1 and CDR2 (germline): SGDLS, YYNGEE. V gave up 4 bases and J gave up 3 bases; unmatched junction bases: 10. CDR3 length: 17 amino acids. The CDR3 reads CASSPWTSGDGKETQYF. DNA for the CDR3: TGTGCCAGCAGCCCCTGGACTAGCGGGGATGGGAAAGAGACCCAGTACTTC.